This is a list of T cell receptor beta chains from one sample in a study of blood T cell repertoires in COVID-19. Data came from immunoSEQ multiplex PCR; TCRdb stores just in-frame clones and leaves some out. The sample lists around 260,000 clones, about 86% occurring once. The material sequenced was peripheral blood. The origin of the receptors is a man younger than 30 with active or convalescent COVID-19. Each CDR3 is given with its conserved first and last residue. The D gene is left open where the match is weak. Where a row states a size, it is once, few, many or the class of an expanded clone; other rows omit it.

cdr3_length: 16; j_call: TRBJ2-3; d_call: TRBD2; clone_size: NA; v_call: TRBV4-3; cdr3_aa: CASSQETSGITDTQYF; cdr3_nt: TGCGCCAGCAGCCAAGAGACTAGCGGGATCACAGATACGCAGTATTTT
cdr3_length: 18; j_call: TRBJ2-7; d_call: TRBD2; clone_size: many; v_call: TRBV7-7; cdr3_aa: CASSPGTSGRERAYEQYF; cdr3_nt: TGTGCTAGCAGTCCGGGGACTAGCGGGAGGGAGAGGGCCTACGAGCAGTACTTC
cdr3_length: 16; j_call: TRBJ2-1; d_call: TRBD2; clone_size: NA; v_call: TRBV16; cdr3_aa: CASSQSVAGETNEQFF; cdr3_nt: TGTGCCAGCAGCCAATCTGTCGCGGGGGAAACAAATGAGCAGTTCTTC
cdr3_length: 19; j_call: TRBJ2-1; d_call: TRBD2; clone_size: NA; v_call: TRBV7-8; cdr3_aa: CASSPRAGVIALAYNEQFF; cdr3_nt: TGTGCCAGCAGCCCTCGAGCGGGAGTTATAGCATTAGCTTACAATGAGCAGTTCTTC
cdr3_length: 16; j_call: TRBJ1-5; d_call: TRBD1; clone_size: once; v_call: TRBV30; cdr3_aa: CAWSVSPGQGYQPQHF; cdr3_nt: TGTGCCTGGAGTGTCTCTCCGGGACAGGGATATCAGCCCCAGCATTTT
cdr3_length: 12; j_call: TRBJ1-1; d_call: NA; clone_size: NA; v_call: TRBV29-1; cdr3_aa: CSVGRESNEAFF; cdr3_nt: TGCAGCGTTGGCCGGGAGAGTAATGAAGCTTTCTTT
cdr3_length: 11; j_call: TRBJ2-7; d_call: NA; clone_size: NA; v_call: TRBV23-1; cdr3_aa: CASSLKNEQYF; cdr3_nt: TGCGCCAGCAGTCTAAAAAACGAGCAGTACTTC
cdr3_length: 13; j_call: TRBJ2-7; d_call: TRBD2; clone_size: NA; v_call: TRBV27; cdr3_aa: CASSPTSADEQYF; cdr3_nt: TGTGCCAGCAGTCCGACTAGCGCCGACGAGCAGTACTTC
cdr3_length: 16; j_call: TRBJ2-2; d_call: TRBD2; clone_size: NA; v_call: TRBV5-1; cdr3_aa: CASSRITSASTGELFF; cdr3_nt: TGCGCCAGCAGCAGGATTACTAGCGCAAGCACCGGGGAGCTGTTTTTT
cdr3_length: 14; j_call: TRBJ1-2; d_call: NA; clone_size: NA; v_call: TRBV3-1/TRBV3-2; cdr3_aa: CASSHFDRNYGYTF; cdr3_nt: TGTGCCAGCAGCCACTTCGACAGAAACTATGGCTACACCTTC
cdr3_length: 12; j_call: TRBJ1-3; d_call: NA; clone_size: NA; v_call: TRBV18; cdr3_aa: CASSRQFNTIYF; cdr3_nt: TGTGCCAGCTCACGACAGTTCAACACCATATATTTT
cdr3_length: 17; j_call: TRBJ2-1; d_call: TRBD2; clone_size: many; v_call: TRBV4-2; cdr3_aa: CASSQESLAGVLDEQFF; cdr3_nt: TGTGCCAGCAGCCAAGAAAGCCTAGCGGGAGTTCTCGATGAGCAGTTCTTC
cdr3_length: 13; j_call: TRBJ2-5; d_call: NA; clone_size: NA; v_call: TRBV24-1; cdr3_aa: CATSDFTRETQYF; cdr3_nt: TGTGCCACCAGTGATTTTACTAGGGAGACCCAGTACTTC
cdr3_length: 13; j_call: TRBJ2-7; d_call: NA; clone_size: once; v_call: TRBV6-5; cdr3_aa: CAAGAAADYEQYF; cdr3_nt: TGTGCCGCAGGGGCGGCAGCTGACTACGAGCAGTACTTC
cdr3_length: 15; j_call: TRBJ2-7; d_call: TRBD2; clone_size: once; v_call: TRBV7-2; cdr3_aa: CASSFGLAGIYEQYF; cdr3_nt: TGTGCCAGCAGCTTCGGACTAGCGGGAATTTACGAGCAGTACTTC
cdr3_length: 12; j_call: TRBJ2-5; d_call: NA; clone_size: NA; v_call: TRBV7-9; cdr3_aa: CASGSGFETQYF; cdr3_nt: TGTGCCAGCGGGTCAGGGTTTGAGACCCAGTACTTC
cdr3_length: 16; j_call: TRBJ2-7; d_call: TRBD1; clone_size: NA; v_call: TRBV2; cdr3_aa: CASSSEGQGIYYEQYF; cdr3_nt: TGTGCCAGCAGTAGTGAGGGACAGGGGATATACTACGAGCAGTACTTC
cdr3_length: 12; j_call: TRBJ2-7; d_call: NA; clone_size: NA; v_call: TRBV7-9; cdr3_aa: CASSLRVYEQYF; cdr3_nt: TGTGCCAGCAGCTTACGAGTTTACGAGCAGTACTTC
cdr3_length: 14; j_call: TRBJ2-2; d_call: NA; clone_size: NA; v_call: TRBV6-4; cdr3_aa: CASSEQGGSGELFF; cdr3_nt: TGTGCCAGCAGTGAACAGGGAGGGTCCGGGGAGCTGTTTTTT
cdr3_length: 15; j_call: TRBJ1-4; d_call: TRBD1; clone_size: few; v_call: TRBV7-9; cdr3_aa: CASSSGETGGEKLFF; cdr3_nt: TGTGCCAGCAGCTCTGGGGAGACAGGGGGCGAAAAACTGTTTTTT
cdr3_length: 14; j_call: TRBJ1-5; d_call: TRBD1; clone_size: NA; v_call: TRBV28; cdr3_aa: CASSFIQGDQPQHF; cdr3_nt: TGTGCCAGCAGTTTCATACAGGGGGATCAGCCCCAGCATTTT
cdr3_length: 15; j_call: TRBJ2-7; d_call: TRBD1; clone_size: NA; v_call: TRBV27; cdr3_aa: CASGWTGTGSYEQYF; cdr3_nt: TGTGCCAGCGGCTGGACTGGGACAGGCTCCTACGAGCAGTACTTC